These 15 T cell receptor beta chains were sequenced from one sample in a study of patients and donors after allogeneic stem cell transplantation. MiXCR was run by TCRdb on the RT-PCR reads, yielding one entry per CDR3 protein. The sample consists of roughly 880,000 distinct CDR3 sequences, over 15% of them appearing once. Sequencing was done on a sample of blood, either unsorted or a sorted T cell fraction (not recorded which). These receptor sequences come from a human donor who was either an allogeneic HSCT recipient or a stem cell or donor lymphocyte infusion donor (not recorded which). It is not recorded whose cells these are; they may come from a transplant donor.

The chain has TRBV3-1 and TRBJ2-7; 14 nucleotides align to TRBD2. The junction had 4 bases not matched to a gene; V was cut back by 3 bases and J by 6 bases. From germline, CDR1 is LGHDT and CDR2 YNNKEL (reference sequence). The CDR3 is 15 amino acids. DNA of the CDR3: TGTGCCAGCAGCCACGGACTAGCGGGGGGATCCGAGCAGTACTTC. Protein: CASSHGLAGGSEQYF.

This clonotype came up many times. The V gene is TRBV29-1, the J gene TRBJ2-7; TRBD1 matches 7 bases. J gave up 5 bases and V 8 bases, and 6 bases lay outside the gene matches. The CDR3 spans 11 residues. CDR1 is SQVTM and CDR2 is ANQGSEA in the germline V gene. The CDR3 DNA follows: TGCAGCTCCACCGACAGGGACGAGCAGTACTTC. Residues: CSSTDRDEQYF.

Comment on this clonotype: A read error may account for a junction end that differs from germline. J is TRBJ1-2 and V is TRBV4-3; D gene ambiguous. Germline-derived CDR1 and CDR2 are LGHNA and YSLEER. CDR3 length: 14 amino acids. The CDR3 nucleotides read TGCGTCAGCAGCCAAGAAGGCCACGGTTATGGCTACACCTTC. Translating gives CVSSQEGHGYGYTF.

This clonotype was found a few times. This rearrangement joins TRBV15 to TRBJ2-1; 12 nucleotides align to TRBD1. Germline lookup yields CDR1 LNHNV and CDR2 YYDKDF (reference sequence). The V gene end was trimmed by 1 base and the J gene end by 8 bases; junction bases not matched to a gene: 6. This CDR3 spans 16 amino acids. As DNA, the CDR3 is TGTGCCACCAGCAGAGTTCGGGACAGGGGGCGTTATGAGCAGTTCTTC. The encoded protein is CATSRVRDRGRYEQFF. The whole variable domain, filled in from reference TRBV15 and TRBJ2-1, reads DAMVIQNPRYQVTQFGKPVTLSCSQTLNHNVMYWYQQKSSQAPKLLFHYYDKDFNNEADTPDNFQSRRPNTSFCFLDIRSPGLGDTAMYLCATSRVRDRGRYEQFFGPGTRLTVL.

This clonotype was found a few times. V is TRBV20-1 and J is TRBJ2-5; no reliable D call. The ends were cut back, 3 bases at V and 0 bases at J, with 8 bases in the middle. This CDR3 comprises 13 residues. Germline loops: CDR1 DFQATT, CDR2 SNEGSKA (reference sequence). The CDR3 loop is CSASGDYQETQYF. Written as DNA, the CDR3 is TGCAGTGCTAGTGGCGACTACCAAGAGACCCAGTACTTC.

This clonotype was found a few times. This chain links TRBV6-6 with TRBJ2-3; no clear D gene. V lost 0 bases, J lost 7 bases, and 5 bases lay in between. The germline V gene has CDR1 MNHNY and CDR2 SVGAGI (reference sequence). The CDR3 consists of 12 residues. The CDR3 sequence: CASSYSVYTQYF. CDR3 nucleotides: TGTGCCAGCAGTTACTCTGTCTATACGCAGTATTTT.

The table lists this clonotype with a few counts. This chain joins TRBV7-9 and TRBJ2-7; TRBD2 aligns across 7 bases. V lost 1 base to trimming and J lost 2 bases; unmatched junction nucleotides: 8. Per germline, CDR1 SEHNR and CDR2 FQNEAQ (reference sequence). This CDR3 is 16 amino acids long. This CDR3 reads CASSLGEGTIPYEQYF. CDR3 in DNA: TGTGCCAGCAGCTTAGGGGAGGGGACTATACCCTACGAGCAGTACTTC.

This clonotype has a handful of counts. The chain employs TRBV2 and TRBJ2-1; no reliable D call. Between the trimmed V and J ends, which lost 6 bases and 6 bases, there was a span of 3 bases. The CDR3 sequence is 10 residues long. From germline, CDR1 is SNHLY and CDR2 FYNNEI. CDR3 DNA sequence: TGTGCCAGCAGAGTCAATGAGCAGTTCTTC. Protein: CASRVNEQFF.

This chain's CDR3 is CATSEGTSGTNSPYTGELFF. In nucleotides, the CDR3 is TGTGCCACCAGTGAAGGGACTAGCGGGACGAATTCTCCGTACACCGGGGAGCTGTTTTTT. The chain carries TRBV24-1 and TRBJ2-2, with 13 bases matching TRBD2. This CDR3 has 20 residues. Per germline, CDR1 KGHDR and CDR2 SFDVKD. Germline trimming cut 4 bases from V and 3 bases from J; bases unmatched to any gene: 13.

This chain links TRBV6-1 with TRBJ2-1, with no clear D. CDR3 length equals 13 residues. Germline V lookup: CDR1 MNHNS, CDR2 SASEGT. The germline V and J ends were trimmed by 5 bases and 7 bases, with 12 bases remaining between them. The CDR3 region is CASSPNLRNEQFF. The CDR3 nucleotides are TGTGCCAGCAGTCCCAATCTTCGTAATGAGCAGTTCTTC.

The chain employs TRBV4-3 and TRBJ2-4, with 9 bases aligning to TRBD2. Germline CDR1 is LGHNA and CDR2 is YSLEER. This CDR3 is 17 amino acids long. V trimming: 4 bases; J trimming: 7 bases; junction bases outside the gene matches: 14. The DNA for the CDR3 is TGCGCCAGCAGCCCTAAATTGGGATGGCGGGGGGGGAACATTCAGTACTTC. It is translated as CASSPKLGWRGGNIQYF.

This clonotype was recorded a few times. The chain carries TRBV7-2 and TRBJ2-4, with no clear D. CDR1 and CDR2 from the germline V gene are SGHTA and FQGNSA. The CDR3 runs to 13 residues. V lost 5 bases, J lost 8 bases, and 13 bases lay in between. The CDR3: CASSPRARDIQYF. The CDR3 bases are TGTGCCAGCAGCCCCCGAGCAAGGGACATTCAGTACTTC.

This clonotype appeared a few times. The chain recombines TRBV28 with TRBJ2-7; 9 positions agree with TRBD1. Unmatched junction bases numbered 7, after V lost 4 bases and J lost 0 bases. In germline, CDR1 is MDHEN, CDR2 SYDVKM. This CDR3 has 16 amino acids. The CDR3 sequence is CASSYTGGPHSYEQYF. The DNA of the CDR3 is TGTGCCAGCAGTTACACAGGGGGCCCCCACTCCTACGAGCAGTACTTC.

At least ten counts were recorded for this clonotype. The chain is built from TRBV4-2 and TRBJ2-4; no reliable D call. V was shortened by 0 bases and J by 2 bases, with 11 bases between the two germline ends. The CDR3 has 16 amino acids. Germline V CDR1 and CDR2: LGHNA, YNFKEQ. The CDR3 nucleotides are TGTGCCAGCAGCCAAGAGGCCTTTAGGTCCAAAAACATTCAGTACTTC. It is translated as CASSQEAFRSKNIQYF.

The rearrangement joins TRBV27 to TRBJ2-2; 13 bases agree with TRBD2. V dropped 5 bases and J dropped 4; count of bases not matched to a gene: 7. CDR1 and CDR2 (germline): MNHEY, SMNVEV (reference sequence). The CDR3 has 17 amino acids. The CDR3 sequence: CASSPRTSGSSTGELFF. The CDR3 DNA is TGTGCCAGCAGTCCCAGGACTAGCGGGAGCAGCACCGGGGAGCTGTTTTTT.